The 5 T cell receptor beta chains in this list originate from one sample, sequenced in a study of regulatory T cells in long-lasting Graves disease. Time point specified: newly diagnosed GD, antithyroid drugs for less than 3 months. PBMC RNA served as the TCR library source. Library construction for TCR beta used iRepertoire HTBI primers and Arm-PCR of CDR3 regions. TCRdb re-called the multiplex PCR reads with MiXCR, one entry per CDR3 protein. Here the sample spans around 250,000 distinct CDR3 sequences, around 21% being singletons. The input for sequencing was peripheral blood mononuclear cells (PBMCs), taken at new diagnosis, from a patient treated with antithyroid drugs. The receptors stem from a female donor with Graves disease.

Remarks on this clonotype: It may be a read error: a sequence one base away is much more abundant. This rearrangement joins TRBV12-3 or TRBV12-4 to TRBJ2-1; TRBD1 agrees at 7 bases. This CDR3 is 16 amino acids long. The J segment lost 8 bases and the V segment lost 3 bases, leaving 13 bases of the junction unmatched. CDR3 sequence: CASSFPPGQRNDEQFF. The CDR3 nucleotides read TGTGCCAGCAGTTTCCCCCCGGGACAGCGAAACGATGAGCAGTTCTTC.

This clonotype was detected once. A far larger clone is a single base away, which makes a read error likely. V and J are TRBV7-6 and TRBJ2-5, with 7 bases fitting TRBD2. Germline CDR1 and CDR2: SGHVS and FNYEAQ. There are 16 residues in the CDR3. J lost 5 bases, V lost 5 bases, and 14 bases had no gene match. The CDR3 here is CASSTLVGGLGETQYF. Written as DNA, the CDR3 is TGTGCCAGCAGCACATTAGTGGGAGGGCTCGGTGAGACCCAGTACTTC.

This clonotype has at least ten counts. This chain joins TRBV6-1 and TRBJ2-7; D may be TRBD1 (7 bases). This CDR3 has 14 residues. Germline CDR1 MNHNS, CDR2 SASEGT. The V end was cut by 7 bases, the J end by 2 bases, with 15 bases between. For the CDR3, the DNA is TGTGCCAGCACCGCGGGACAGCGGACCTACGAGCAGTACTTC. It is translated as CASTAGQRTYEQYF.

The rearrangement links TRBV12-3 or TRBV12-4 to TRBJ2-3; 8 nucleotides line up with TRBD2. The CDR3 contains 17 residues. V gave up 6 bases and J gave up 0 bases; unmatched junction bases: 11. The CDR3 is CASSSSLAGPSTDTQYF. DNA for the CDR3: TGTGCCAGCAGCTCCTCTCTAGCGGGTCCTAGCACAGATACGCAGTATTTT.

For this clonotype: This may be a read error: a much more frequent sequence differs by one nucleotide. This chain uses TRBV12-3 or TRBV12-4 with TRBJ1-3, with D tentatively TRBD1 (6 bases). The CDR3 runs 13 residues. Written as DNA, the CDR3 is TGTGCCAGCAGTCCCGGACAGAGAAACACCATAAATTTT. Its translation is CASSPGQRNTINF.